This T cell receptor (beta chain) is drawn from a study of T cells in Graves' hyperthyroidism and ophthalmopathy. RNA transcripts provided the source from which TCR beta CDR3 regions were amplified. TCR CDR3 regions were first amplified by RT-PCR with HTBI primers. MiXCR, applied by TCRdb to the multiplex PCR reads, yields one record per CDR3 protein. The table records 690,000 or so distinct CDR3 sequences, under 20% of them present only once. Study-wide points: Before onset, ophthalmopathy was predicted by the model a median around 6.5 months earlier.

The trim removed 5 bases at V and 0 bases at J, leaving 4 bases unmatched. This CDR3 comprises 15 residues. The germline V gene has CDR1 SGHVS and CDR2 FNYEAQ. In its sample, this clonotype was seen many times. Its antigen is unidentified. The patients, who ranged from 18 to 65 in age, presented with newly diagnosed hyperthyroidism lasting under 2 months. On the basis of clinical symptoms, serum thyroxine and TRAb, thyroid ultrasound and orbital computed tomography, diagnoses were made. This chain connects TRBV7-6 to TRBJ1-2; 9 bases are shared with TRBD1. The clonotype comes from a woman in her 50s with Graves' hyperthyroidism that later progressed to Graves' ophthalmopathy. Sequenced input: blood. The CDR3 DNA sequence: TGTGCCAGCAGCCCCGGGACAGGGCCTAACTATGGCTACACCTTC. Its translation: CASSPGTGPNYGYTF.